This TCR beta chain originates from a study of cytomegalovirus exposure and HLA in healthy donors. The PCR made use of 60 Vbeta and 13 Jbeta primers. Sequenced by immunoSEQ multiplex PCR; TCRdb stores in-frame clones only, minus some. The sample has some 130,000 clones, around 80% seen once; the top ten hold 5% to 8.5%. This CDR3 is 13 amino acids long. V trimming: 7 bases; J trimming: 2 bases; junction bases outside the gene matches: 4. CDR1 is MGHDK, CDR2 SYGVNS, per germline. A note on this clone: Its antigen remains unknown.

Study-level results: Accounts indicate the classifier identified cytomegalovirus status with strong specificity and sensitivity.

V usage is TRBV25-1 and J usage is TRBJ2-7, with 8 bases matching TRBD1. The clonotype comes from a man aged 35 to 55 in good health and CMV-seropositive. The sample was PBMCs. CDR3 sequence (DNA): TGTGCCAGCACCGGGACAGGCACCTACGAGCAGTACTTC. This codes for CASTGTGTYEQYF.